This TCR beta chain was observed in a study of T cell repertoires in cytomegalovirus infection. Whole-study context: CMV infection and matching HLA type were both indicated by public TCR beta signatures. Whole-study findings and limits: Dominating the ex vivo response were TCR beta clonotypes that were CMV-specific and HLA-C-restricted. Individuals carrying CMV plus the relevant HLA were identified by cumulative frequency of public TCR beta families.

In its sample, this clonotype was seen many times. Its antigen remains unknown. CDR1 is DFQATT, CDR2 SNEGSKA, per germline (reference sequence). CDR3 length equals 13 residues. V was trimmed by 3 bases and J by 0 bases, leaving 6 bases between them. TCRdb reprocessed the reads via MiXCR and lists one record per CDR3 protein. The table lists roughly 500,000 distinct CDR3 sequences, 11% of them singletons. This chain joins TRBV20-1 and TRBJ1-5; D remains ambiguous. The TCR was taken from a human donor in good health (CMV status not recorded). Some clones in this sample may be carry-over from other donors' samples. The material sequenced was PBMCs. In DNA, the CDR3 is TGCAGTGCTAGTGGCGCTAGCAATCAGCCCCAGCATTTT. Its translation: CSASGASNQPQHF.